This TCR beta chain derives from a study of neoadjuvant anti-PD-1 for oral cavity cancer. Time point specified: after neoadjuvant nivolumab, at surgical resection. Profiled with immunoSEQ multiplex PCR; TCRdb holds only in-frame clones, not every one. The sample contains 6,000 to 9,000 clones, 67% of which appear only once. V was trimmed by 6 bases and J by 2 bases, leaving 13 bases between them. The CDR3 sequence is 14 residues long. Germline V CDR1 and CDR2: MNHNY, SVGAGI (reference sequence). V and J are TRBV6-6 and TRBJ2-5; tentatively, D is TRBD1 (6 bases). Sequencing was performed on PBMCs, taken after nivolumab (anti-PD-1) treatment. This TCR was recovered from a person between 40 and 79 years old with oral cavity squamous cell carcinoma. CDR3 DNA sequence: TGTGCCAGCAGCAACCAGGGGAATCAAGAGACCCAGTACTTC. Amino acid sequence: CASSNQGNQETQYF.